Listed below are T cell receptor beta chains from one sample, sequenced in a study of blood T cells in healthy people across ages. TCRdb re-called the 5' RACE reads with MiXCR, one entry per CDR3 protein. The sample has 550,000 to 600,000 distinct CDR3 sequences, 25% to 30% seen once. Sequencing was carried out using blood. The receptor source for this set is a woman in her seventies in good health. The CDR3 runs from the conserved cysteine through the conserved F or W. D genes are given only for firm matches. Not every row has a clone size; where given, it reads once, few, many or a size class.

d_call j_call clone_size v_call cdr3_nt cdr3_aa
NA TRBJ1-2 few TRBV5-1 TGCGCCAGCAGCTTATCAGGGGACGGCTACACCTTC CASSLSGDGYTF
TRBD2 TRBJ2-1 NA TRBV9 TGTGCCAGCTCCACAGGATCGGGGGGAAGCGACAATGAGCAGTTCTTC CASSTGSGGSDNEQFF
TRBD2 TRBJ2-3 few TRBV10-3 TGTGCCATCAGCACTAGCGGGGGGGCCCGCACAGATACGCAGTATTTT CAISTSGGARTDTQYF
NA TRBJ2-7 few TRBV7-2 TGTGCCAGCAGCCCAGGGGGAGGGGGAGCCTACGAGCAGTACTTC CASSPGGGGAYEQYF
TRBD1 TRBJ1-1 few TRBV12-3/TRBV12-4 TGTGCCAGCAGTTCCTACGGGACAGGGAGGAACACTGAAGCTTTCTTT CASSSYGTGRNTEAFF
TRBD2 TRBJ2-7 NA TRBV29-1 TGCAGCGTTCTCCGGGGAGCGGGGGAGGTCTACGAGCAGTACTTC CSVLRGAGEVYEQYF
TRBD2 TRBJ2-3 NA TRBV20-1 TGCAGTGCTAGTGGACTAGCGGATACTAGCACAGATACGCAGTATTTT CSASGLADTSTDTQYF
NA TRBJ2-5 few TRBV5-6 TGTGCCAGCAGCCGACTTGGAGGTAAAACGAAAGAGACCCAGTACTTC CASSRLGGKTKETQYF
NA TRBJ2-3 few TRBV5-1 TGCGCCAGCAGCTTGGAAGGATTCACAGATACGCAGTATTTT CASSLEGFTDTQYF
TRBD1 TRBJ1-2 NA TRBV28 TGTGCCAGCAGCCTCCCGGACAGGGCCTATGGCTACACCTTC CASSLPDRAYGYTF
NA TRBJ2-2 NA TRBV12-3/TRBV12-4 TGTGCCAGCACTCCAGTTCAGGGGAACACCGGGGAGCTGTTTTTT CASTPVQGNTGELFF
NA TRBJ2-5 many TRBV18 TGCGCCAGCAGCCCGGGACAAATCCAAGAGACCCAGTACTTC CASSPGQIQETQYF
NA TRBJ2-5 few TRBV6-2/TRBV6-3 TGTGCCAGCAGTGGAGGACAGAATACAGAGACCCAGTACTTC CASSGGQNTETQYF
NA TRBJ1-1 NA TRBV3-1 TGTGCCAGCAGCCAAGGAGGAGGAGCTGAAGCTTTCTTT CASSQGGGAEAFF
TRBD1 TRBJ2-7 few TRBV7-2 TGTGCCAGCAGCGAAGGACAGGGATATGCTGGGGTCTACGAGCAGTACTTC CASSEGQGYAGVYEQYF
NA TRBJ2-7 NA TRBV27 TGTGCCAGCAGTCCAATGGCGGGGAAGTACGAGCAGTACTTC CASSPMAGKYEQYF
NA TRBJ2-7 few TRBV4-3 TGCGCCAGCAGCCAAGATTCAAGTGGTTCGGGGGGCAGCAAGCAGTACTTC CASSQDSSGSGGSKQYF
NA TRBJ2-5 NA TRBV29-1 TGCAGCGTTAAGCGGAGCCCCCAAGAGACCCAGTACTTC CSVKRSPQETQYF
TRBD1 TRBJ2-5 few TRBV6-5 TGTGCCAGCAGTTCTAGGGACAGACTAAAGAAAGAGACCCAGTACTTC CASSSRDRLKKETQYF
NA TRBJ2-1 few TRBV28 TGTGCCAGCAGTTTGGTGAGACAGGGGAGGGATGAGCAGTTCTTC CASSLVRQGRDEQFF
NA TRBJ1-5 few TRBV6-2/TRBV6-3 TGTGCCAGCAGCCACCCCCGGGACAATCAGCCCCAGCATTTT CASSHPRDNQPQHF
NA TRBJ1-4 NA TRBV5-1 TGCGCCAGCAGCGGCGGAACAGGAGGTGAAAAACTGTTTTTT CASSGGTGGEKLFF
TRBD1 TRBJ2-2 NA TRBV9 TGTGCCAGCTCTAGACAGGGCGAAAGCGGGGAGCTGTTTTTT CASSRQGESGELFF
NA TRBJ1-6 NA TRBV29-1 TGCAGCGTCCAGCGATTCTTGAGCTCCTATAATTCACCCCTCCACTTT CSVQRFLSSYNSPLHF
NA TRBJ2-2 NA TRBV7-3 TGTGCCAGCAGCCAAACAGGGAGTAGGACCGGGGAGCTGTTTTTT CASSQTGSRTGELFF
NA TRBJ1-1 few TRBV19 TGTGCCAGTGGGGCGGAAAGGGAAGCTTTCTTT CASGAEREAFF
NA TRBJ2-5 NA TRBV20-1 TGCAGTGCTAGCATGGGGGGGGGCGGATTCTTC CSASMGGGGFF
TRBD1 TRBJ2-7 NA TRBV6-5 TGTGCCAGCAGTACACTCGACAGGGGGGAACGGGAGCAGTACTTC CASSTLDRGEREQYF
NA TRBJ1-3 NA TRBV12-3/TRBV12-4 TGTGCCAGCAGTTTGAATTCAGGGACAACGGGAGGAAACACCATATATTTT CASSLNSGTTGGNTIYF
NA TRBJ2-2 NA TRBV7-2 TGTGCCAGCAGCTTCGCTCGCCGGGAGCTGTTTTTT CASSFARRELFF
NA TRBJ1-5 few TRBV20-1 TGCAGTGCCCTATACCGGGACGGCCCCAATCAGCCCCAGCATTTT CSALYRDGPNQPQHF
NA TRBJ2-1 few TRBV20-1 TGCAGTGCTGCTAACAGGGAGGGGGTCCATGAGCAGTTCTTC CSAANREGVHEQFF
NA TRBJ2-3 NA TRBV6-6 TGTGCCAGCGAGCTTTCTCACACAGATACGCAGTATTTT CASELSHTDTQYF
TRBD2 TRBJ2-7 NA TRBV20-1 TGCAGTGCTACCGGGACTAGCGGGGGGAGCTCCTACGAGCAGTACTTC CSATGTSGGSSYEQYF
NA TRBJ1-4 NA TRBV5-1 TGCGCCAGCAGCTTCTCTACGGATGAAAAACTGTTTTTT CASSFSTDEKLFF
TRBD2 TRBJ2-5 NA TRBV20-1 TGTAGTGCTCTAGATAGTAGCCTAGCGGGATTACTTTCGGGGGAGACCCAGTACTTC CSALDSSLAGLLSGETQYF
TRBD1 TRBJ2-5 NA TRBV6-2/TRBV6-3 TGTGCCAGCAACCCACGGGACAGGGAGACCCAGTACTTC CASNPRDRETQYF
NA TRBJ2-4 few TRBV20-1 TGCAGTGCAATCCGGCCCGGGGAGGAAAACATTCAGTACTTC CSAIRPGEENIQYF
NA TRBJ1-1 NA TRBV6-2/TRBV6-3 TGTGCCAGCAGTTACAACGGACAGAGGAACACTGAAGCTTTCTTT CASSYNGQRNTEAFF
TRBD1 TRBJ1-5 NA TRBV10-2 TGCGCCAGCAAGGACCCGGGACAGGGTAGTCAGCCCCAGCATTTT CASKDPGQGSQPQHF
TRBD2 TRBJ2-5 few TRBV12-3/TRBV12-4 TGTGCCAGCAGTTTAGGCCTCATTAGCGGGGGGGCTAAGACCCAGTACTTC CASSLGLISGGAKTQYF
NA TRBJ2-2 NA TRBV9 TGTGCCAGCAGCGTAGCCCTACTGGGGGAGCTGTTTTTT CASSVALLGELFF
TRBD1 TRBJ2-1 many TRBV7-7 TGTGCCAGCAGTCCGGACAGGGGCAATGAGCAGTTCTTC CASSPDRGNEQFF
NA TRBJ1-2 few TRBV5-4 TGTGCCAGCAGCTTGGGCCAGGGTGGCTGTGGCTACACCTTC CASSLGQGGCGYTF
NA TRBJ2-7 NA TRBV5-1 TGCGCCAGCAGCTTGGGCCTCAGTAGAGCACCCTACGAGCAGTACTTC CASSLGLSRAPYEQYF
TRBD2 TRBJ2-2 NA TRBV2 TGTGCCAGCAGTGAGATGGCTAGCGGGGGGGCCGTTAACACCGGGGAGCTGTTTTTT CASSEMASGGAVNTGELFF
NA TRBJ2-3 NA TRBV20-1 TGCAGTGCTGACCTTAGACTGAGTAGCACAGATACGCAGTATTTT CSADLRLSSTDTQYF
TRBD1 TRBJ1-2 NA TRBV14 TGTGCCAGCAGCCGGACAGGGGGCGCCGGCTATGGCTACACCTTC CASSRTGGAGYGYTF
NA TRBJ1-2 few TRBV12-3/TRBV12-4 TGTGCCAGCAGAAAGGTGGGCAGGAACTATGGCTACACCTTC CASRKVGRNYGYTF
NA TRBJ2-7 few TRBV5-1 TGCGCCAGCAGCTTGGACAACAGTAACTACGAGCAGTACTTC CASSLDNSNYEQYF
NA TRBJ1-2 few TRBV7-2 TGTGCCAGCAGCTGGGGGGGGCAGTCCGCTAACTGTGGCTACACCTTC CASSWGGQSANCGYTF
NA TRBJ2-1 NA TRBV6-2/TRBV6-3 TGTGCCAGCAGTTATCTCGTAGAGCGGTACAATGAGCAGTTCTTC CASSYLVERYNEQFF
NA TRBJ2-7 NA TRBV29-1 TGCAGCGTTGAAACCTCAGACTACTCCTACGAGCAGTACTTC CSVETSDYSYEQYF